The clone carrying this T cell receptor beta chain was seen ten or more times. Authors of the study amplified TCR beta CDR3 regions from RNA transcripts. The HTBI primer set served for first-round RT-PCR of the TCR CDR3. TCRdb called the multiplex PCR reads again in MiXCR, with one record for every CDR3 protein. The table has 300,000 to 450,000 distinct CDR3 sequences, 14% to 15% seen once; the top ten hold about 31%. The sample comes from a study of T cells in Graves' hyperthyroidism and ophthalmopathy. The sample comprised blood. This sequence originates from a woman in her twenties or thirties with Graves' hyperthyroidism.

For the CDR3, the DNA is TGTGCCAGCACCGGGGGGACAACGAACACTGAAGCTTTCTTT. Translation gives CASTGGTTNTEAFF. J is TRBJ1-1 and V is TRBV9, with D perhaps matching TRBD1 (6 bases). V lost 6 bases and J 1 base, leaving 13 bases between the germline ends. The germline V gene has CDR1 SGDLS and CDR2 YYNGEE. The CDR3 covers 14 residues.